This T cell receptor beta chain was obtained from a study of blood T cells in healthy people across ages. Alongside a J-beta primer mix, a sample-barcoded 5' primer served in a second PCR lasting about 6 to 11 cycles. TCRdb reprocessed the 5' RACE reads with MiXCR, giving one entry per CDR3 protein. This table holds around 990,000 distinct CDR3 sequences, 25% found once. A single count supports this clonotype. Germline assignment: CDR1 SGHNT and CDR2 YENEEA. This CDR3 contains 18 residues. The V and J ends lost 6 bases and 7 bases respectively, with 28 bases between them. This same sample was also taken into another study, of T cells of mothers and their children.

The receptor's source is a girl aged 2-10 years in good health. The chain uses TRBV11-3 and TRBJ2-1; possibly TRBD2 for D (6 bases). Material: blood. The CDR3 spells CASRYSGAAGSFWNEQFF. The CDR3 DNA sequence: TGTGCCAGCAGATACAGTGGCGCGGCGGGAAGTTTTTGGAATGAGCAGTTCTTC.